This T cell receptor beta chain was recorded in a study of OX40 agonist ivuxolimab in advanced cancers. The wider study: A male proportion of under 90% was recorded, with mean age 60 years and range roughly 20 to 85. Previous treatment with anti-PD-1, anti-PD-L1 or anti-CTLA-4 therapy was allowed; 35% to 50% had received some.

CDR1 is SGHNT, CDR2 YENEEA, per germline. The CDR3 is made up of 16 amino acids. The J segment lost 4 bases and the V segment lost 4 bases, leaving 7 bases of the junction unmatched. Findings and limits, study-wide: Within 6 weeks, CD4+ and CD8+ blood T cells expanded clonally at 0.1 to 3.0 mg/kg. On average, a greater number of expanded clones characterised CD8+ T cells relative to CD4+.

Comment on this clone: Its matching antigen is unknown.

The protocol was immunoSEQ multiplex PCR, while the TCRdb copy is restricted to in-frame clones and leaves out a portion. The top ten clones hold approximately 9.9% of a sample with 75,000 to 95,000 clones, around 92% of them seen once. This chain joins TRBV11-3 and TRBJ2-3, with 11 nucleotides matching TRBD2. The receptor's source is an adult with an advanced solid tumor such as melanoma, head and neck, liver or kidney cancer. The sequenced sample was CD4+ or CD8+ T cells sorted from blood, obtained in a trial of the OX40 agonist ivuxolimab. Written as DNA, the CDR3 is TGTGCCAGCAGCTCCTATACTAGCGGGGGTCCAGATACGCAGTATTTT. It translates to CASSSYTSGGPDTQYF.